This is a list of T cell receptor beta chains from one sample in a study of shared clonotypes between healthy human individuals. This table comes from immunoSEQ multiplex PCR, and its TCRdb copy is limited to in-frame clones, with some not included. In the table there are around 1.9 million clones, over 85% of which are singletons. The specimen sequenced was naive CD8+ T cells from PBMCs. These TCRs come from a man between 18 and 35 years old in good health. Some clones in this sample may be carry-over from other donors' samples. Each CDR3 is given with its conserved first and last residue. Fields, in order: D gene, clone size, V gene, J gene, CDR3 DNA, CDR3 protein. The D gene is left open where the match is weak. Size values are once, few and many counts, or a class for expanded clones, and some rows have none.

d_call: -
clone_size: few
v_call: TRBV7-9
j_call: TRBJ2-7
cdr3_nt: TGTGCCAGCAGCTTCGGCAGGGAAACCTACGAGCAGTACTTC
cdr3_aa: CASSFGRETYEQYF

d_call: -
clone_size: -
v_call: TRBV10-2
j_call: TRBJ1-1
cdr3_nt: TGCGCCAGCAGTCACAGTTCCATGAACACTGAAGCTTTCTTT
cdr3_aa: CASSHSSMNTEAFF

d_call: TRBD2
clone_size: -
v_call: TRBV14
j_call: TRBJ2-1
cdr3_nt: TGTGCCAGCAGCAAAATAGACGGGAGGGGGAATGAGCAGTTCTTC
cdr3_aa: CASSKIDGRGNEQFF

d_call: -
clone_size: -
v_call: TRBV15
j_call: TRBJ1-3
cdr3_nt: TGTGCCACCAGCACACGTCCGTCCAGCTCTGGAAACACCATATATTTT
cdr3_aa: CATSTRPSSSGNTIYF

d_call: -
clone_size: -
v_call: TRBV28
j_call: TRBJ1-2
cdr3_nt: TGTGCCAGCAGCCCCGTGGGGCACTCTTATGGCTACACCTTC
cdr3_aa: CASSPVGHSYGYTF

d_call: TRBD2
clone_size: -
v_call: TRBV4-1
j_call: TRBJ2-1
cdr3_nt: TGCGCCAGCAGCCAAGTCCAGCGGGAGTGGGGACATGAGCAGTTCTTC
cdr3_aa: CASSQVQREWGHEQFF

d_call: TRBD2
clone_size: -
v_call: TRBV28
j_call: TRBJ2-1
cdr3_nt: TGTGCCAGCAGCCTTCTAGCGGGATATTACAATGAGCAGTTCTTC
cdr3_aa: CASSLLAGYYNEQFF

d_call: -
clone_size: -
v_call: TRBV19
j_call: TRBJ2-1
cdr3_nt: TGTGCCAGCAGTGAGCGGAGCAGCGGTTCCTACAATGAGCAGTTCTTC
cdr3_aa: CASSERSSGSYNEQFF

d_call: -
clone_size: -
v_call: TRBV2
j_call: TRBJ2-7
cdr3_nt: TGTGCCACCCTACCCAGGGGCCTAACCTACGAGCAGTACTTC
cdr3_aa: CATLPRGLTYEQYF

d_call: -
clone_size: once
v_call: TRBV2
j_call: TRBJ1-3
cdr3_nt: TGTGCCAGCAGTGAACCTACTGGGTGGCAGGGTCACACCATATATTTT
cdr3_aa: CASSEPTGWQGHTIYF

d_call: -
clone_size: -
v_call: TRBV28
j_call: TRBJ1-1
cdr3_nt: TGTGCCAGCAGTTTTGACTTCGTGAACACTGAAGCTTTCTTT
cdr3_aa: CASSFDFVNTEAFF

d_call: -
clone_size: -
v_call: TRBV15
j_call: TRBJ2-2
cdr3_nt: TGTGCCACTCCACGGGGGAACACCGGGGAGCTGTTTTTT
cdr3_aa: CATPRGNTGELFF

d_call: -
clone_size: -
v_call: TRBV5-4
j_call: TRBJ1-4
cdr3_nt: TGTGCCAGCAGCCCTGGGAGGGGGGAGGCAACTAATGAAAAACTGTTTTTT
cdr3_aa: CASSPGRGEATNEKLFF

d_call: -
clone_size: -
v_call: TRBV5-5
j_call: TRBJ2-7
cdr3_nt: TGTGCCAGCAGCCGACAGGATGAGTACTTC
cdr3_aa: CASSRQDEYF

d_call: -
clone_size: -
v_call: TRBV28
j_call: TRBJ2-6
cdr3_nt: TGTGCCAGCAGCCTAATCCAAGGGGGGGCCAACGTCCTGACTTTC
cdr3_aa: CASSLIQGGANVLTF